Listed here are 20 T cell receptor beta chains from one sample, sequenced in a study of blood T cell repertoires in COVID-19. Only in-frame clones appear in the TCRdb table, and some are missing; sequencing was by immunoSEQ multiplex PCR. The sample has approximately 70,000 clones; around 86% are singletons. The sequencing input was peripheral blood. These receptors were taken from a man aged 45-65 years with active COVID-19.

The V and J genes are TRBV6-1 and TRBJ1-6; 9 positions agree with TRBD1. This CDR3 is built from 15 residues. With 1 base clipped from V and 5 bases from J, the junction kept 0 bases outside the gene matches. Germline assignment: CDR1 MNHNS and CDR2 SASEGT. The CDR3 loop reads CASSEGDRDNSPLHF. In DNA, the CDR3 is TGTGCCAGCAGTGAAGGGGACAGGGATAATTCACCCCTCCACTTT.

V is TRBV12-3 or TRBV12-4 and J is TRBJ2-3; 7 bases are a match to TRBD2. CDR3 size: 12 residues. Losses at the gene ends were 6 bases for V and 4 bases for J; bases not matched to a gene: 1. This CDR3 reads CASSRGADTQYF. The CDR3 DNA sequence: TGTGCCAGCAGCCGGGGGGCAGATACGCAGTATTTT.

V and J are TRBV18 and TRBJ1-6; D might be TRBD1 (6 bases). The CDR3 has 13 amino acids. The V gene lost 4 bases and the J gene lost 7 bases, with 8 bases spanning the gap. The germline V gene has CDR1 KGHSH and CDR2 LQKENI. CDR3 DNA: TGTGCCAGCTCACTTGACAGGAATTCACCCCTCCACTTT. The encoded protein is CASSLDRNSPLHF.

The chain links TRBV6-6 to TRBJ2-3, with a weak D call TRBD2 (6 bases). The CDR3 is 14 residues long. Germline V gene lookup returns CDR1 MNHNY and CDR2 SVGAGI (reference sequence). V was shortened by 2 bases and J by 3 bases, with 9 bases between the two germline ends. CDR3 amino acids: CASSYGRLTDTQYF. Here the CDR3 DNA reads TGTGCCAGCAGTTACGGGAGGCTAACAGATACGCAGTATTTT.

This chain connects TRBV6-2 or TRBV6-3 to TRBJ2-3; 8 nucleotides agree with TRBD2. The CDR3 covers 17 residues. V shed 2 bases, J shed 4 bases, and the junction held 11 bases outside the gene matches. The germline gives CDR1 MNHEY, CDR2 SVGEGT. The CDR3 coding sequence is TGTGCCAGCAGTTACCTCACTAGCGGAGAAAATGCAGATACGCAGTATTTT. It is translated as CASSYLTSGENADTQYF.

This chain links TRBV19 with TRBJ2-1; D might be TRBD2 (5 bases). The CDR3 spans 11 residues. V was clipped by 8 bases and J by 10 bases, with 12 bases between them. The germline V gene encodes CDR1 LNHDA and CDR2 SQIVND (reference sequence). The chain's CDR3 is CASHLAGEQFF. The CDR3 DNA reads TGTGCCAGTCACCTAGCTGGGGAGCAGTTCTTC.

This chain uses TRBV18 with TRBJ2-2; D is uncertain. The CDR3 loop spans 16 amino acids. V was cut by 3 bases and J by 0 bases, with 11 bases left in between. Per germline, CDR1 KGHSH and CDR2 LQKENI. CDR3: CASSPQRPSNTGELFF. The CDR3 nucleotides read TGTGCCAGCTCACCCCAGCGTCCCTCGAACACCGGGGAGCTGTTTTTT.

The V gene is TRBV18, the J gene TRBJ2-1; 8 bases fit TRBD1. In germline, CDR1 is KGHSH, CDR2 LQKENI. The CDR3 totals 16 residues. After removal of 6 bases from V and 6 bases from J, the junction contained 13 bases not matched to a gene. CDR3 DNA sequence: TGTGCCAGCTCCCCCTACGGACAGGGCACGGGCAATGAGCAGTTCTTC. Translated, it gives CASSPYGQGTGNEQFF.

The chain joins TRBV19 to TRBJ2-7; 8 bases align to TRBD2. Looked up from germline, CDR1 is LNHDA and CDR2 is SQIVND (reference sequence). This CDR3 comprises 14 residues. The trim removed 3 bases at V and 3 bases at J, leaving 4 bases unmatched. CDR3 region: CASSMRGASYEQYF. The DNA for the CDR3 is TGTGCCAGTAGTATGCGGGGGGCGAGCTACGAGCAGTACTTC.

The chain employs TRBV7-8 and TRBJ1-2; D not resolved. The germline V and J ends were trimmed by 1 base and 1 base, with 10 bases remaining between them. The CDR3 loop spans 15 amino acids. Per germline, CDR1 SGHVS and CDR2 FQNEAQ. CDR3 protein: CASSLVEYLNYGYTF. In nucleotides, the CDR3 is TGTGCCAGCAGCTTAGTTGAGTACCTTAACTATGGCTACACCTTC.

The gene calls are TRBV7-3 and TRBJ1-1; D remains ambiguous. CDR1 is SGHTA, CDR2 FQGTGA, per germline. The germline V and J ends were trimmed by 5 bases and 5 bases, with 15 bases remaining between them. The length of the CDR3 is 14 residues. In DNA form, the CDR3 reads TGTGCCAGCAGCATCAACCCCGGAGGAACTGAAGCTTTCTTT. Encoded protein: CASSINPGGTEAFF.

The chain couples TRBV27 to TRBJ2-4; 7 bases map to TRBD1. The length of the CDR3 is 15 residues. V gave up 8 bases and J gave up 0 bases; unmatched junction bases: 7. Looked up from germline, CDR1 is MNHEY and CDR2 is SMNVEV (reference sequence). CDR3 in amino acids: CASPLQGKAKNIQYF. CDR3 in DNA: TGTGCCAGCCCCCTACAGGGGAAAGCCAAAAACATTCAGTACTTC.

CDR3 in DNA: TGTGCCAGTAATCAACAGGGGAGCACTGAAGCTTTCTTT. Translated: CASNQQGSTEAFF. This rearrangement joins TRBV19 to TRBJ1-1; 7 positions agree with TRBD1. This CDR3 has 13 residues. V dropped 7 bases and J dropped 4; count of bases not matched to a gene: 6. Germline V gene sequence: CDR1 LNHDA, CDR2 SQIVND (reference sequence).

The rearrangement uses TRBV2 and TRBJ2-2, with 7 bases fitting TRBD1. The CDR3 spans 14 residues. CDR1 is SNHLY, CDR2 FYNNEI, per germline. The trim removed 4 bases at V and 6 bases at J, leaving 5 bases unmatched. CDR3 amino acids: CASSVDRVPGELFF. DNA for the CDR3: TGTGCCAGCAGTGTCGACAGGGTTCCCGGGGAGCTGTTTTTT.

This chain links TRBV5-1 with TRBJ2-3, with D hard to call. This CDR3 comprises 12 residues. Trimming stripped 4 bases from V and 2 bases from J, with 5 bases between. In germline, CDR1 is SGHRS, CDR2 YFSETQ. CDR3 DNA sequence: TGCGCCAGCAGCCTAAACACAGATACGCAGTATTTT. Its translation: CASSLNTDTQYF. The full variable domain, its missing parts supplied by reference TRBV5-1 and TRBJ2-3, is KAGVTQTPRYLIKTRGQQVTLSCSPISGHRSVSWYQQTPGQGLQFLFEYFSETQRNKGNFPGRFSGRQFSNSRSEMNVSTLELGDSALYLCASSLNTDTQYFGPGTRLTVL.

The CDR3 spells CASSLEGQLQANYGYTF. The CDR3 coding sequence is TGTGCCAGCAGCTTAGAGGGACAGCTTCAAGCTAACTATGGCTACACCTTC. V usage is TRBV11-3 and J usage is TRBJ1-2; 7 positions match TRBD1. Per the germline V gene, CDR1 is SGHNT and CDR2 is YENEEA. V trimming: 0 bases; J trimming: 0 bases; junction bases outside the gene matches: 7. The CDR3 spans 17 residues.

The chain carries TRBV5-1 and TRBJ2-1, with D uncertain. V lost 4 bases to trimming and J lost 0 bases, with 11 bases between them. The CDR3 has 15 residues. Germline CDR1 and CDR2: SGHRS and YFSETQ. The CDR3 protein is CASSPPRSSYNEQFF. The CDR3 DNA reads TGCGCCAGCAGCCCCCCACGCAGCTCCTACAATGAGCAGTTCTTC.

The rearrangement uses TRBV12-3 or TRBV12-4 and TRBJ1-2; possibly TRBD1 for D (6 bases). With 3 bases removed from V and 7 bases from J, the gap between germline ends came to 12 bases. The CDR3 sequence is 13 residues long. The CDR3 here is CASSFGGASGYTF. The CDR3, as DNA: TGTGCCAGCAGTTTCGGGGGGGCTAGTGGCTACACCTTC.

This chain links TRBV20-1 with TRBJ1-2; D is unclear. Looked up from germline, CDR1 is DFQATT and CDR2 is SNEGSKA (reference sequence). The V end was cut by 3 bases, the J end by 9 bases, with 11 bases between. The CDR3 covers 11 residues. The CDR3 nucleotides read TGCAGTGCTAGGCCGTCGCGGAGCTACACCTTC. Protein product: CSARPSRSYTF.

The sample holds a few counts of this clone. The chain joins TRBV5-1 to TRBJ1-5; possible D gene TRBD1, 5 bases. The germline V gene encodes CDR1 SGHRS and CDR2 YFSETQ. With 4 bases removed from V and 3 bases from J, the gap between germline ends came to 17 bases. This CDR3 is built from 16 residues. CDR3 residues: CASSPSGQGHNQPQHF. CDR3 bases: TGCGCCAGCAGCCCCTCCGGCCAGGGCCACAATCAGCCCCAGCATTTT.